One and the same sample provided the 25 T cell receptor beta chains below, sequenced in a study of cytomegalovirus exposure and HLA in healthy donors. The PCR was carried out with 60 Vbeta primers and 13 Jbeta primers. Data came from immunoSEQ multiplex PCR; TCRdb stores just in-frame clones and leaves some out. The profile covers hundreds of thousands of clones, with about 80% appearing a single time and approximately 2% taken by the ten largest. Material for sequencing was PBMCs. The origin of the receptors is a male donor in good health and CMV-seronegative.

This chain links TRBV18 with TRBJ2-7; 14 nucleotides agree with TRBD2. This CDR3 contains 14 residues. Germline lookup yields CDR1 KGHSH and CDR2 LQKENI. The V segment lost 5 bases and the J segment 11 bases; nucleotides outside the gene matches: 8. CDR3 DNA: TGTGCCAGCTCATTAGGGACTAGCGGGAGTTTTGAGTACTTC. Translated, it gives CASSLGTSGSFEYF.

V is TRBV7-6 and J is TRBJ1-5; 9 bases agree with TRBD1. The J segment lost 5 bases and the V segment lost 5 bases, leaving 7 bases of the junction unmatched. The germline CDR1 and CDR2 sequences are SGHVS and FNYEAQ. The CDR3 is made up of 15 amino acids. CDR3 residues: CASSPGTGSHQPQHF. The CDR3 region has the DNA TGTGCCAGCAGCCCCGGGACAGGGTCTCATCAGCCCCAGCATTTT.

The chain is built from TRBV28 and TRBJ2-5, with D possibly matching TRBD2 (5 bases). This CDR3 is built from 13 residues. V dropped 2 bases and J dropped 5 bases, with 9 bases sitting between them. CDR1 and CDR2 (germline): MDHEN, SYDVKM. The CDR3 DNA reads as TGTGCCAGCAGTTTAGAGGGAAGGGAGACCCAGTACTTC. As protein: CASSLEGRETQYF. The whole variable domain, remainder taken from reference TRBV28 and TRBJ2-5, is DVKVTQSSRYLVKRTGEKVFLECVQDMDHENMFWYRQDPGLGLRLIYFSYDVKMKEKGDIPEGYSVSREKKERFSLILESASTNQTSMYLCASSLEGRETQYFGPGTRLLVL.

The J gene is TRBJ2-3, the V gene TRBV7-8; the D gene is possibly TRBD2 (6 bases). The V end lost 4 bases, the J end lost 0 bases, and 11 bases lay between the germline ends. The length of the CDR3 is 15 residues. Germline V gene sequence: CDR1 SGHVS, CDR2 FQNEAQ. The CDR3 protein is CASSSLAASTDTQYF. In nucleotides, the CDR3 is TGTGCCAGCAGCTCATTAGCGGCTAGCACAGATACGCAGTATTTT.

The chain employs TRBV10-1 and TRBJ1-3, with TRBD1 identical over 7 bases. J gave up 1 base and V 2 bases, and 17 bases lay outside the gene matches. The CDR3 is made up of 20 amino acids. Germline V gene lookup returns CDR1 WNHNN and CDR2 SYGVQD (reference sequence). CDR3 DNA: TGCGCCAGCAGTGAGGTGAACTTACAGGGCAGGGGGGAATCTGGAAACACCATATATTTT. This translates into CASSEVNLQGRGESGNTIYF.

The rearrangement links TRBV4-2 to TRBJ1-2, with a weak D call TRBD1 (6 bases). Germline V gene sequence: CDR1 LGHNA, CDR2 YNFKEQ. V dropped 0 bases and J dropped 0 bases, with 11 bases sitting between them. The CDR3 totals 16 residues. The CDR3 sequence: CASSQDGGQTNYGYTF. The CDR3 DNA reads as TGTGCCAGCAGCCAAGATGGAGGACAGACTAACTATGGCTACACCTTC.

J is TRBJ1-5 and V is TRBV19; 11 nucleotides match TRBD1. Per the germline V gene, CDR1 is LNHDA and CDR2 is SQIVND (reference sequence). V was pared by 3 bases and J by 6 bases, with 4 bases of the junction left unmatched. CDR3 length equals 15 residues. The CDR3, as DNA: TGTGCCAGTAGTATCGGACAGGGGGCTGGTCAGCCCCAGCATTTT. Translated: CASSIGQGAGQPQHF.

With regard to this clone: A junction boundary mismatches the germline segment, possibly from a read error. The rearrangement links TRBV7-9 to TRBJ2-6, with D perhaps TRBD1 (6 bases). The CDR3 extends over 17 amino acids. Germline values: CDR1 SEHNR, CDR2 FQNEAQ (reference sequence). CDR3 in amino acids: CSSSTQTGSSGANVLTF. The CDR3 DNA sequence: TGTTCCAGCAGCACTCAGACAGGATCCTCTGGGGCCAACGTCCTGACTTTC.

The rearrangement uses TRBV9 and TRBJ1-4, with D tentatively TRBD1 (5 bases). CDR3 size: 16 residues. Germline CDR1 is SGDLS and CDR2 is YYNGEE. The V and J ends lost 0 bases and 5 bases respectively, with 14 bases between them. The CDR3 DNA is TGTGCCAGCAGCGTAGCCCTTGGGGCAGGGAATGAAAAACTGTTTTTT. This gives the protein CASSVALGAGNEKLFF.

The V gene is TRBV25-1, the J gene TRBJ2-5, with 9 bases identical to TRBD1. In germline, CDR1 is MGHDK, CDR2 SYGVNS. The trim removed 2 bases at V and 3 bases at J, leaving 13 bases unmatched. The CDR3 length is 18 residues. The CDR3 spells CASSEAGGITGGEETQYF. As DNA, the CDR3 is TGTGCCAGCAGTGAAGCCGGGGGGATAACAGGGGGCGAAGAGACCCAGTACTTC.

As DNA, the CDR3 is TGTGCCAGTAGTATAATCACTAGCTCCTACAATGAGCAGTTCTTC. Protein sequence: CASSIITSSYNEQFF. The chain couples TRBV19 to TRBJ2-1; D may be TRBD2 (5 bases). Germline loops: CDR1 LNHDA, CDR2 SQIVND (reference sequence). With 2 bases removed from V and 0 bases from J, the gap between germline ends came to 8 bases. CDR3 size: 15 residues.

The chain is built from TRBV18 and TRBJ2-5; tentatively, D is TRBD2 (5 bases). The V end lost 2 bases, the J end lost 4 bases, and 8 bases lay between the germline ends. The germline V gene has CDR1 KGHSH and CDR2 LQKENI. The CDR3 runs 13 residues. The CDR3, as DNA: TGTGCCAGCTCACCATCGGCGGGAGAGACCCAGTACTTC. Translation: CASSPSAGETQYF.

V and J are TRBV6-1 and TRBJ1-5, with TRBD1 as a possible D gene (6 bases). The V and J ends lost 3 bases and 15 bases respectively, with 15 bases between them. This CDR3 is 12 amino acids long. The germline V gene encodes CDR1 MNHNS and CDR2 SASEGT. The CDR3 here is CASSEGTSLAHF. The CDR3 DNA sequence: TGTGCCAGCAGTGAGGGGACATCGCTAGCGCATTTT.

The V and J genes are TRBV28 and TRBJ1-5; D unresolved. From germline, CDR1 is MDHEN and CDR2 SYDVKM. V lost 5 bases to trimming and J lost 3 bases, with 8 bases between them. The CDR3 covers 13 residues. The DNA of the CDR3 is TGTGCCAGCAGTCCGGGGTTCAATCAGCCCCAGCATTTT. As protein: CASSPGFNQPQHF.

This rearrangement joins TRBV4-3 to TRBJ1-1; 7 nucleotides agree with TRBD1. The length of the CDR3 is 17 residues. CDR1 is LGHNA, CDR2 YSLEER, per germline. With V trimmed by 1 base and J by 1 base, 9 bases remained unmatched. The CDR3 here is CASSQVTTGQKNTEAFF. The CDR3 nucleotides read TGCGCCAGCAGCCAAGTAACAACGGGACAGAAGAACACTGAAGCTTTCTTT.

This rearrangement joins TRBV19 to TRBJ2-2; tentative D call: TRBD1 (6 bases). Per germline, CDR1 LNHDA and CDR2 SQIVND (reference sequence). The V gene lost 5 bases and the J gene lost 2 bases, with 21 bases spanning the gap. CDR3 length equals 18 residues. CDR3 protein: CASSLRSVRGTNTGELFF. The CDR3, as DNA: TGTGCCAGTAGTCTGAGAAGTGTCAGGGGCACCAACACCGGGGAGCTGTTTTTT.

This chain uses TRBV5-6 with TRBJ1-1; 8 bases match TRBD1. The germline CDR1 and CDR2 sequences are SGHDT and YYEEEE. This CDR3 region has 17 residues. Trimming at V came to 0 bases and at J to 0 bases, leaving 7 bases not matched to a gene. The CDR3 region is CASSLDRQGLMNTEAFF. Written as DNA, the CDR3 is TGTGCCAGCAGCTTGGATCGACAGGGGCTAATGAACACTGAAGCTTTCTTT. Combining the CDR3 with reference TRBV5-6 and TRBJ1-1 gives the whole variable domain DAGVTQSPTHLIKTRGQQVTLRCSPKSGHDTVSWYQQALGQGPQFIFQYYEEEERQRGNFPDRFSGHQFPNYSSELNVNALLLGDSALYLCASSLDRQGLMNTEAFFGQGTRLTVV.

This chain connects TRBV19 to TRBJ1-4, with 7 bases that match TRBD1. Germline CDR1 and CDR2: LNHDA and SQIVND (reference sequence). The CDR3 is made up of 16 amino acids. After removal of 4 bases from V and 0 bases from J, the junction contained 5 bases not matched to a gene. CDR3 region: CASSTRQGATNEKLFF. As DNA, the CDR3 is TGTGCCAGTAGTACGCGACAGGGAGCAACTAATGAAAAACTGTTTTTT.

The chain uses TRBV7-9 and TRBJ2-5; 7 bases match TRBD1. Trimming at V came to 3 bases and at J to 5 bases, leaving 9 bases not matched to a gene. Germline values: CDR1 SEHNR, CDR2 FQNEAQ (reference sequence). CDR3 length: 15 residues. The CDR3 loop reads CASSLTGLRSETQYF. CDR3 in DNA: TGTGCCAGCAGCTTGACAGGGTTACGCTCGGAGACCCAGTACTTC.

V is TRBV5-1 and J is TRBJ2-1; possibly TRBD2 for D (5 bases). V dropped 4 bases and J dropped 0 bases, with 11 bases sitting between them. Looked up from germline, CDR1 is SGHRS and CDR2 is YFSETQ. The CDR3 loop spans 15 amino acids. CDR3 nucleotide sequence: TGCGCCAGCAGCGTAAGGGAGAGCTCCTACAATGAGCAGTTCTTC. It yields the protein CASSVRESSYNEQFF. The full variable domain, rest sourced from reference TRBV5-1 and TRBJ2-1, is KAGVTQTPRYLIKTRGQQVTLSCSPISGHRSVSWYQQTPGQGLQFLFEYFSETQRNKGNFPGRFSGRQFSNSRSEMNVSTLELGDSALYLCASSVRESSYNEQFFGPGTRLTVL.

The CDR3 spells CASSLGTGRSSYEQYF. CDR3 nucleotide sequence: TGCGCCAGCAGCCTTGGGACAGGGAGAAGCTCCTACGAGCAGTACTTC. The chain is built from TRBV5-1 and TRBJ2-7; 9 bases agree with TRBD1. V shed 4 bases, J shed 0 bases, and the junction held 8 bases outside the gene matches. This CDR3 comprises 16 residues. Germline CDR1 reads SGHRS; CDR2 reads YFSETQ.

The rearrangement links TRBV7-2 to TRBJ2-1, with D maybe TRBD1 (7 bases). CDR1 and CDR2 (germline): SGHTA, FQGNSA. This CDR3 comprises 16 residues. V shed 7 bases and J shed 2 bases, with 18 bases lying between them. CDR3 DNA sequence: TGTGCCAGCACACAACCCGGGGGACAGCCCTACAATGAGCAGTTCTTC. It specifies CASTQPGGQPYNEQFF. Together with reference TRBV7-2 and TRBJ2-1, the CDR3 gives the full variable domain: GAGVSQSPSNKVTEKGKDVELRCDPISGHTALYWYRQSLGQGLEFLIYFQGNSAPDKSGLPSDRFSAERTGGSVSTLTIQRTQQEDSAVYLCASTQPGGQPYNEQFFGPGTRLTVL.

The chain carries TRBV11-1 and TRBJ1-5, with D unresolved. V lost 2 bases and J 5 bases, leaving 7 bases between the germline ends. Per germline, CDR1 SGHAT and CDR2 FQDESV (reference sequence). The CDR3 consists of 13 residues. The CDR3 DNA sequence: TGTGCCAGCAGCTTATCGGGAGATCAGCCCCAGCATTTT. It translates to CASSLSGDQPQHF.

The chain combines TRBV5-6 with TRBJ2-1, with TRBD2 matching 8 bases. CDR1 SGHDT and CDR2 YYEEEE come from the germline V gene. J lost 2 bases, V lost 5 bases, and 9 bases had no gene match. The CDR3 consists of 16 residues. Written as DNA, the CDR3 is TGTGCCAGCAGTTATTCGGGACTAGGGACCTACAATGAGCAGTTCTTC. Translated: CASSYSGLGTYNEQFF.

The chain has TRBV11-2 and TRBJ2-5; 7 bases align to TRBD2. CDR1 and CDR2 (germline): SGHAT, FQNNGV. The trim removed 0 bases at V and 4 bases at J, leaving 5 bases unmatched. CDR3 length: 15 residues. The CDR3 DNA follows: TGTGCCAGCAGCTTAGATCCCGGACTAGGAGAGACCCAGTACTTC. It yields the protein CASSLDPGLGETQYF. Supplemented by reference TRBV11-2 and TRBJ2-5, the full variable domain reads EAGVAQSPRYKIIEKRQSVAFWCNPISGHATLYWYQQILGQGPKLLIQFQNNGVVDDSQLPKDRFSAERLKGVDSTLKIQPAKLEDSAVYLCASSLDPGLGETQYFGPGTRLLVL.